These 22 T cell receptor beta chains originate from one sample sequenced in a study of cytomegalovirus exposure and HLA in healthy donors. The study ran its PCR with 60 Vbeta and 13 Jbeta primers. The protocol was immunoSEQ multiplex PCR, while the TCRdb copy is restricted to in-frame clones and leaves out a portion. The profile shows around 190,000 clones, around 83% of them singletons. The source material was PBMCs. Every receptor here comes from a girl aged 2 to 9 in good health and CMV-seropositive.

The rearrangement uses TRBV28 and TRBJ2-2, with a tentative D call TRBD2 (6 bases). Trimming cost V 5 bases and J 1 base, with 14 bases left between them. Germline CDR1 MDHEN, CDR2 SYDVKM. The CDR3 loop spans 16 amino acids. CDR3 sequence reads: CASSEASDLNTGELFF. The CDR3 nucleotides read TGTGCCAGCAGTGAGGCTAGCGACCTGAACACCGGGGAGCTGTTTTTT. The full variable domain, completed using reference TRBV28 and TRBJ2-2, is DVKVTQSSRYLVKRTGEKVFLECVQDMDHENMFWYRQDPGLGLRLIYFSYDVKMKEKGDIPEGYSVSREKKERFSLILESASTNQTSMYLCASSEASDLNTGELFFGEGSRLTVL.

V usage is TRBV4-2 and J usage is TRBJ1-2; D is ambiguous. Germline V lookup: CDR1 LGHNA, CDR2 YNFKEQ. V dropped 1 base and J dropped 4 bases, with 7 bases sitting between them. This CDR3 is 13 amino acids long. The CDR3 here is CASSQAFSYGYTF. The CDR3 coding sequence is TGTGCCAGCAGCCAAGCATTCAGCTATGGCTACACCTTC.

The chain employs TRBV28 and TRBJ2-1; 13 bases line up with TRBD2. The length of the CDR3 is 15 residues. J gave up 13 bases and V 5 bases, and 11 bases lay outside the gene matches. Germline V gene sequence: CDR1 MDHEN, CDR2 SYDVKM. The DNA for the CDR3 is TGTGCCAGCAGTACTAGCGGGAGGGCAAGAGGGGTACAGTTCTTC. Residues: CASSTSGRARGVQFF.

This clone was seen only a few times. This rearrangement joins TRBV10-1 to TRBJ2-7; D might be TRBD2 (5 bases). CDR1 and CDR2 from the germline V gene are WNHNN and SYGVQD (reference sequence). Trimming shortened V by 0 bases and J by 5 bases, and 5 bases separated the two germline ends. The CDR3 has 12 amino acids. The CDR3 DNA sequence: TGCGCCAGCAGTGAGTCGGGAGACGAGCAGTACTTC. Translated: CASSESGDEQYF.

The chain combines TRBV27 with TRBJ2-3; maybe TRBD1 (7 bases). The ends were cut back, 3 bases at V and 5 bases at J, with 18 bases in the middle. CDR1 is MNHEY, CDR2 SMNVEV, per germline (reference sequence). The CDR3 length is 16 residues. The CDR3 DNA reads TGTGCCAGCAGTTTGGCAGGGGGGTATTTGGGAGATACGCAGTATTTT. Protein: CASSLAGGYLGDTQYF.

The chain uses TRBV5-4 and TRBJ2-1; D is unclear. Germline V CDR1 and CDR2: SGHNT, YYREEE (reference sequence). The CDR3 is made up of 13 amino acids. V was clipped by 5 bases and J by 8 bases, with 14 bases between them. CDR3 sequence: CASSLTQSHEQFF. The CDR3 bases are TGTGCCAGCAGTCTTACTCAAAGTCATGAGCAGTTCTTC.

The rearrangement joins TRBV11-2 to TRBJ1-3; no definite D call. Germline CDR1 and CDR2: SGHAT and FQNNGV. The length of the CDR3 is 11 residues. V gave up 3 bases and J gave up 8 bases, with 5 bases separating them. CDR3 protein: CASSFRDTIYF. DNA of the CDR3: TGTGCCAGCAGCTTTCGGGACACCATATATTTT.

The gene calls are TRBV7-9 and TRBJ2-7, with 10 bases matching TRBD2. The CDR3 covers 14 residues. The germline gives CDR1 SEHNR, CDR2 FQNEAQ (reference sequence). With V trimmed by 5 bases and J by 7 bases, 8 bases remained unmatched. The CDR3 loop is CASSLTSGLGEQYF. CDR3 sequence (DNA): TGTGCCAGCAGCCTGACTAGCGGGCTGGGGGAGCAGTACTTC.

This chain connects TRBV6-1 to TRBJ2-7; 8 nucleotides line up with TRBD1. Germline CDR1 reads MNHNS; CDR2 reads SASEGT. With V trimmed by 6 bases and J by 3 bases, 4 bases remained unmatched. The CDR3 runs to 13 residues. The CDR3 coding sequence is TGTGCCAGCAGGGGACAGGTCTTCTACGAGCAGTACTTC. This codes for CASRGQVFYEQYF.

CDR3 sequence (DNA): TGTGCCAGCGCGAGGGAAGACATCATCGGCAATCAGCCCCAGCATTTT. It encodes CASAREDIIGNQPQHF. The rearrangement links TRBV2 to TRBJ1-5; D is undetermined. V was cut by 8 bases and J by 2 bases, with 19 bases left in between. CDR1 SNHLY and CDR2 FYNNEI come from the germline V gene. The length of the CDR3 is 16 residues.

The chain is built from TRBV18 and TRBJ2-7; 7 positions match TRBD2. The germline V gene has CDR1 KGHSH and CDR2 LQKENI. This CDR3 has 17 amino acids. V shed 0 bases, J shed 5 bases, and the junction held 13 bases outside the gene matches. DNA of the CDR3: TGTGCCAGCTCACCACCTACAGGAGACGGGAGGTCTAACGAGCAGTACTTC. This codes for CASSPPTGDGRSNEQYF.

V usage is TRBV30 and J usage is TRBJ1-6; possibly TRBD1 for D (5 bases). Germline CDR1 GTSNPN, CDR2 SVGIG (reference sequence). This CDR3 is built from 16 residues. V lost 0 bases, J lost 5 bases, and 14 bases lay in between. CDR3 in DNA: TGTGCCTGGAGTGTAAGGGTCTGGGGGGATAATTCACCCCTCCACTTT. It encodes CAWSVRVWGDNSPLHF. Looking up the rest from reference TRBV30 and TRBJ1-6 gives the full variable domain: SQTIHQWPATLVQPVGSPLSLECTVEGTSNPNLYWYRQAAGRGLQLLFYSVGIGQISSEVPQNLSASRPQDRQFILSSKKLLLSDSGFYLCAWSVRVWGDNSPLHFGNGTRLTVT.

The V call is TRBV5-1, the J call TRBJ2-4; D not resolved. The CDR3 has 15 residues. Germline loops: CDR1 SGHRS, CDR2 YFSETQ. V dropped 5 bases and J dropped 0 bases, with 12 bases sitting between them. The CDR3 sequence is CASSPTPLAKNIQYF. The CDR3, as DNA: TGCGCCAGCAGTCCTACTCCATTAGCCAAAAACATTCAGTACTTC.

This clone was recorded a few times. The genes are TRBV2 and TRBJ1-2; 8 bases agree with TRBD1. This CDR3 is built from 14 residues. V dropped 6 bases and J dropped 3; count of bases not matched to a gene: 6. Germline V gene lookup returns CDR1 SNHLY and CDR2 FYNNEI. The CDR3 DNA reads TGTGCCAGCAGAGCGGACAGGGTCCACTATGGCTACACCTTC. It yields the protein CASRADRVHYGYTF.

This clone was seen only once. This chain uses TRBV7-9 with TRBJ1-1, with TRBD1 matching 9 bases. The CDR3 length is 14 residues. CDR1 SEHNR and CDR2 FQNEAQ come from the germline V gene (reference sequence). V shed 5 bases and J 5 bases; nucleotides not matched to a gene: 6. Written as DNA, the CDR3 is TGTGCCAGCAGCCCGACAGGGGGGGGGACTGAAGCTTTCTTT. Amino acids: CASSPTGGGTEAFF.

The rearrangement uses TRBV6-5 and TRBJ1-6, with D perhaps matching TRBD1 (5 bases). V was shortened by 8 bases and J by 7 bases, with 18 bases between the two germline ends. Germline loops: CDR1 MNHEY, CDR2 SVGAGI. The CDR3 consists of 15 residues. The CDR3 spells CASGENWGGNSPLHF. CDR3 coding DNA: TGTGCCAGCGGGGAAAATTGGGGGGGGAATTCACCCCTCCACTTT.

The chain combines TRBV9 with TRBJ2-3; weak D call: TRBD2 (5 bases). This CDR3 contains 15 residues. Germline CDR1 is SGDLS and CDR2 is YYNGEE. V was trimmed by 6 bases and J by 2 bases, leaving 16 bases between them. The DNA for the CDR3 is TGTGCCAGCACCCCCACGGGGAGTTTCACAGATACGCAGTATTTT. Translated: CASTPTGSFTDTQYF.

The rearrangement joins TRBV9 to TRBJ1-1, with 10 bases aligning to TRBD1. V was clipped by 4 bases and J by 2 bases; unmatched bases: 5. The CDR3 runs 15 residues. Germline CDR1 SGDLS, CDR2 YYNGEE. The CDR3 loop reads CASSIRDRGNTEAFF. The CDR3 DNA is TGTGCCAGCAGCATCCGGGACAGGGGAAACACTGAAGCTTTCTTT.

This chain connects TRBV6-4 to TRBJ2-1, with a weak D call TRBD1 (6 bases). With 6 bases removed from V and 0 bases from J, the gap between germline ends came to 12 bases. The CDR3 is 15 amino acids. Germline CDR1 and CDR2: MRHNA and SNTAGT. The CDR3 loop reads CASSEQGHSYNEQFF. Written as DNA, the CDR3 is TGTGCCAGCAGCGAACAGGGCCACTCCTACAATGAGCAGTTCTTC.

This sequence joins TRBV5-1 and TRBJ2-7; maybe TRBD1 (6 bases). Deletions cut 0 bases from V and 4 bases from J, with 20 bases between. Looked up from germline, CDR1 is SGHRS and CDR2 is YFSETQ. This CDR3 contains 17 residues. CDR3 region: CASSLGSGEFIGYEQYF. In nucleotides, the CDR3 is TGCGCCAGCAGCTTGGGCTCAGGGGAGTTCATAGGTTACGAGCAGTACTTC.

The rearrangement links TRBV30 to TRBJ2-1, with TRBD2 matching over 14 bases. This CDR3 spans 17 amino acids. V was clipped by 3 bases and J by 7 bases; unmatched bases: 11. Germline assignment: CDR1 GTSNPN and CDR2 SVGIG (reference sequence). The CDR3 DNA reads TGTGCCTGGAGGACTAGCGGGAGGGGAGGGGTAAAAAATGAGCAGTTCTTC. Translation gives CAWRTSGRGGVKNEQFF. Drawing the rest from reference TRBV30 and TRBJ2-1, the complete variable domain is SQTIHQWPATLVQPVGSPLSLECTVEGTSNPNLYWYRQAAGRGLQLLFYSVGIGQISSEVPQNLSASRPQDRQFILSSKKLLLSDSGFYLCAWRTSGRGGVKNEQFFGPGTRLTVL.

The V gene is TRBV29-1, the J gene TRBJ2-4; tentative D call: TRBD2 (5 bases). Germline lookup yields CDR1 SQVTM and CDR2 ANQGSEA. This CDR3 has 11 amino acids. The ends were cut back, 4 bases at V and 6 bases at J, with 7 bases in the middle. The CDR3 region is CSVGRGNIQYF. The CDR3 DNA reads as TGCAGCGTTGGCCGGGGAAACATTCAGTACTTC.